Listed below are T cell receptor beta chains from one sample, sequenced in a study of T cell responses to AZD1222 COVID-19 vaccine. Libraries were prepared by immunoSEQ multiplex PCR; TCRdb keeps only in-frame clonotypes and omits some of them. This table holds around 120,000 clones, more than 75% found once. The sequenced sample was peripheral blood, obtained on day 0 of AZD1222 vaccination. These receptors were obtained from an adult in good health. The CDR3 runs from the conserved cysteine through the conserved F or W. A D gene is named only where the DNA matches it firmly. Size tells how often a clone was seen (once, few, many) or the class of an expanded clone, and some rows leave it out.

TRBV19,14,TRBJ1-2,few,.,TGTGCCAGTAGTATAGTACACAGGGACTATGGCTACACCTTC,CASSIVHRDYGYTF
TRBV14,13,TRBJ2-1,.,.,TGTGCCAGCAGCCCGCGTAGGCGGAATGAGCAGTTCTTC,CASSPRRRNEQFF
TRBV5-4,16,TRBJ1-6,once,.,TGTGCCAGCAGCTTGGGGGGGAGCTCCTATAATTCACCCCTCCACTTT,CASSLGGSSYNSPLHF
TRBV3-1/TRBV3-2,13,TRBJ1-1,.,.,TGTGCCAGCAGCCAAGGGTTGGGCACTGAAGCTTTCTTT,CASSQGLGTEAFF
TRBV19,16,TRBJ2-7,few,.,TGTGCCAGTAGTATGGGCACAGGGTTTTTTGCCTACGAGCAGTACTTC,CASSMGTGFFAYEQYF
TRBV28,14,TRBJ1-2,.,.,TGTGCCAGCAGTTTAGACAGAACTAACTATGGCTACACCTTC,CASSLDRTNYGYTF
TRBV19,17,TRBJ1-1,.,.,TGTGCCAGTAGTATAACCGTCGGGGTAAGGTTTGACACTGAAGCTTTCTTT,CASSITVGVRFDTEAFF
TRBV19,14,TRBJ1-5,.,.,TGTGCCAGTAGTATAGGGGATCGCAATCAGCCCCAGCATTTT,CASSIGDRNQPQHF
TRBV12-3/TRBV12-4,10,TRBJ1-6,.,.,TGTGCCAGCAGTGGGGGTGGGCTCCACTTT,CASSGGGLHF
TRBV6-2/TRBV6-3,16,TRBJ2-1,.,TRBD2,TGTGCCAGCAGTACCCCTGGCGGGAGCTCCTACAATGAGCAGTTCTTC,CASSTPGGSSYNEQFF
TRBV30,12,TRBJ2-5,.,.,TGTGCCTGGAGTGGGTCCCGAGAGACCCAGTACTTC,CAWSGSRETQYF
TRBV19,13,TRBJ2-7,.,.,TGTGCCAGTAGTATTCGGGAGAACTACGAGCAGTACTTC,CASSIRENYEQYF
TRBV3-1/TRBV3-2,15,TRBJ1-1,.,.,TGTGCCAGCAGCCAAGGCGAAACAGGGAACACTGAAGCTTTCTTT,CASSQGETGNTEAFF
TRBV7-9,15,TRBJ1-4,.,.,TGTGCCAGCAGCTCCGCGTGGGGGAGCAATGAAAAACTGTTTTTT,CASSSAWGSNEKLFF
TRBV2,12,TRBJ2-2,.,.,TGTGCCAGCAAACTCGCTGCCGGGGAGCTGTTTTTT,CASKLAAGELFF
TRBV15,14,TRBJ2-7,.,.,TGTGCCACCAGCAGAGAACCAGGGCCCTACGAGCAGTACTTC,CATSREPGPYEQYF
TRBV6-2/TRBV6-3,15,TRBJ2-1,.,TRBD2,TGTGCCAGCAACCCGCTCGGTAGCGGGAGGGATGAGCAGTTCTTC,CASNPLGSGRDEQFF
TRBV7-9,15,TRBJ1-6,few,.,TGTGCCAGCAGCTTAGAAGGCAGAAACAATTCACCCCTCCACTTT,CASSLEGRNNSPLHF
TRBV5-5,11,TRBJ2-1,.,.,TGTGCCAGCCGGTGGTACAATGAGCAGTTCTTC,CASRWYNEQFF
TRBV19,12,TRBJ2-1,once,.,TGTGCCAGTAGTTTACAGTACAATGAGCAGTTCTTC,CASSLQYNEQFF
TRBV19,18,TRBJ1-2,.,TRBD1,TGTGCCAGTAGAATACCGGCGGGGACAGGGGGGCGTCCGTATGGCTACACCTTC,CASRIPAGTGGRPYGYTF
TRBV5-6,15,TRBJ2-7,.,.,TGTGCCAGCAGCTTGGAACAGGCTAGCTCCTACGAGCAGTACTTC,CASSLEQASSYEQYF
TRBV11-2,16,TRBJ1-1,.,.,TGTGCCAGCGACTTGATTCCAGACAGATCGAACACTGAAGCTTTCTTT,CASDLIPDRSNTEAFF
TRBV19,16,TRBJ1-4,.,TRBD1,TGTGCCAGTGGAAGAACAGGGGGTACAACTAATGAAAAACTGTTTTTT,CASGRTGGTTNEKLFF
TRBV30,16,TRBJ2-1,.,.,TGTGCCTGGAGTCCCTTCCAGGGGCGAGCGGGCGGGAAGCAGTTCTTC,CAWSPFQGRAGGKQFF
TRBV6-4,15,TRBJ2-7,.,.,TGTGCCAGCAGTGACTCAAACCCCCCAACCTACGAGCAGTACTTC,CASSDSNPPTYEQYF
TRBV5-4,16,TRBJ2-1,.,TRBD2,TGTGCCAGCAGCCCCCCCCTAGCGGGGGGGTACAATGAGCAGTTCTTC,CASSPPLAGGYNEQFF
TRBV6-5,14,TRBJ1-5,.,TRBD1,TGTGCCAGCAGTACCTCAGGGGGGTATCAGCCCCAGCATTTT,CASSTSGGYQPQHF
TRBV7-8,13,TRBJ1-5,.,.,TGTGCCAGCAGCTTATACGAGGATCAGCCCCAGCATTTT,CASSLYEDQPQHF
TRBV3-1/TRBV3-2,13,TRBJ1-4,.,.,TGTGCCAGCAGCCGGACAGAGAATGAAAAACTGTTTTTT,CASSRTENEKLFF
TRBV14,16,TRBJ2-5,once,.,TGTGCCAGCAGCCCATGGGATATCAGGGTCCAAGAGACCCAGTACTTC,CASSPWDIRVQETQYF
TRBV19,13,TRBJ2-1,.,.,TGTGCCAGTAGTATCGTTCCTACAGGTGAGCAGTTCTTC,CASSIVPTGEQFF
TRBV30,14,TRBJ1-6,.,.,TGTGCCTGGAGTTGGCAAAGCTATAATTCACCCCTCCACTTT,CAWSWQSYNSPLHF
TRBV11-3,12,TRBJ2-7,few,.,TGTGCCAGCAGCGCCAGGGGTTACGAGCAGTACTTC,CASSARGYEQYF
TRBV6-5,13,TRBJ2-1,.,TRBD2,TGTGCCAGCAGTCCGGCGGGGGGGTCAACTCCGTTCTTC,CASSPAGGSTPFF
TRBV29-1,14,TRBJ2-2,.,TRBD1,TGCAGCGGCCGGACAGGGGCGTCAACCGGGGAGCTGTTTTTT,CSGRTGASTGELFF
TRBV6-5,16,TRBJ2-7,.,.,TGTGCCAGCAGTTACTCGGCGCGGCCCACCGCCTACGAGCAGTACTTC,CASSYSARPTAYEQYF
TRBV7-9,14,TRBJ2-1,.,.,TGTGCCAGCAGCGCCAGGGTTTCCTACAATGAGCAGTTCTTC,CASSARVSYNEQFF
TRBV18,15,TRBJ1-2,.,TRBD1,TGTGCCAGCTCACCCGGACAGGGGGGGGACTATGGCTACACCTTC,CASSPGQGGDYGYTF
TRBV4-1,16,TRBJ1-2,.,.,TGCGCCAGCAGCCAAGTTGGGCAGCTACTTAACTATGGCTACACCTTC,CASSQVGQLLNYGYTF
TRBV30,14,TRBJ1-1,once,.,TGTGCCTCCGGGGGGACACATAGGAACACTGAAGCTTTCTTT,CASGGTHRNTEAFF
TRBV19,13,TRBJ2-2,.,.,TGTGCCAGTACCTCACGGGGCACCGGGGAGCTGTTTTTT,CASTSRGTGELFF
TRBV6-5,15,TRBJ1-6,.,.,TGTGCCAGCATTTTTAGGGAAGGGAACAATTCACCCCTCCACTTT,CASIFREGNNSPLHF
TRBV29-1,12,TRBJ1-1,.,TRBD1,TGCAGCGTAGACAGGGGAGGCACTGAAGCTTTCTTT,CSVDRGGTEAFF
TRBV24-1,14,TRBJ2-1,once,.,TGTGCCACCAGTGATTATCAAAGCTGGGGTGAGCAGTTCTTC,CATSDYQSWGEQFF
TRBV10-3,18,TRBJ2-1,.,TRBD2,TGTGCCATCAATCCGGGGGCTAGCGGGGCTCCCCCAGTAGGTGAGCAGTTCTTC,CAINPGASGAPPVGEQFF
TRBV2,14,TRBJ1-5,.,.,TGTGCCAGCAGCTACACAGTTAGCAATCAGCCCCAGCATTTT,CASSYTVSNQPQHF
TRBV18,13,TRBJ1-1,.,.,TGTGCCAGCTCTCAACTTACAGGGACTGAAGCTTTCTTT,CASSQLTGTEAFF
TRBV7-2,15,TRBJ1-1,.,TRBD1,TGTGCCAGCAGCCACGGGACAGCAAAATCCACTGAAGCTTTCTTT,CASSHGTAKSTEAFF
TRBV4-2,16,TRBJ2-7,.,.,TGTGCCAGCAGCCAAGATCCGGGAACCCGTCGGTACGAGCAGTACTTC,CASSQDPGTRRYEQYF
TRBV27,15,TRBJ2-5,.,TRBD1,TGTGCCAGCAGGGACAGGGGGCGGCGTGGGGAGACCCAGTACTTC,CASRDRGRRGETQYF
TRBV9,17,TRBJ1-3,.,.,TGTGCCAGCAGCGTGGGGGACGCAGGGAGCTCTGGAAACACCATATATTTT,CASSVGDAGSSGNTIYF
TRBV7-2,14,TRBJ2-7,.,TRBD1,TGTGCCAGCAGCTCCCGGGACAGGGGAAGGGAGCAGTACTTC,CASSSRDRGREQYF
TRBV7-9,14,TRBJ2-2,.,.,TGTGCCAGCGCTAGGGCGGAGAACACCGGGGAGCTGTTTTTT,CASARAENTGELFF
TRBV4-1,15,TRBJ1-4,.,.,TGCGCCAGCAGCCAAGAGGACCCCACAAAGGAAAAACTGTTTTTT,CASSQEDPTKEKLFF
TRBV27,13,TRBJ2-2,once,.,TGTGCCAGCAAAAAACAGGGAACCGGGGAGCTGTTTTTT,CASKKQGTGELFF
TRBV24-1,14,TRBJ2-1,.,.,TGTGCCACCAGTGATTCAGACTCCCCGCGGAGTAAAATCTTC,CATSDSDSPRSKIF